Listed below are T cell receptor beta chains from one sample, sequenced in a study of blood T cell repertoires in COVID-19. This table comes from immunoSEQ multiplex PCR, and its TCRdb copy is limited to in-frame clones, with some not included. The sample holds 150,000 to 200,000 clones; around 84% are singletons and the top ten take 3.2%. The sequencing sample was made of PBMCs or T cells enriched from blood (not recorded which). These receptors all stem from a woman aged 30 to 39 who had been exposed to COVID-19. Each CDR3 is given with its conserved first and last residue. A D gene is named only where the DNA matches it firmly. Rows may omit the clone size; those that give it use once, few, many or a size class.

clone size	D gene	V gene	J gene	CDR3 protein	CDR3 DNA
-	TRBD1	TRBV7-3	TRBJ2-1	CASSSGQGVNEQFF	TGTGCCAGCAGCTCGGGACAGGGTGTCAATGAGCAGTTCTTC
-	-	TRBV24-1	TRBJ2-3	CATSDSGGPDTQYF	TGTGCCACCAGTGACTCCGGGGGGCCCGATACGCAGTATTTT
-	TRBD2	TRBV7-8	TRBJ2-7	CASSLGSGLADSYEQYF	TGTGCCAGCAGCTTAGGGTCCGGGCTAGCGGATTCCTACGAGCAGTACTTC
-	TRBD1	TRBV29-1	TRBJ1-1	CSVERTGRSDTEAFF	TGCAGCGTTGAGAGGACAGGGAGGTCGGACACTGAAGCTTTCTTT
-	-	TRBV13	TRBJ1-1	CASSLRGMSTEAFF	TGTGCCAGCAGCTTAAGGGGGATGAGCACTGAAGCTTTCTTT
-	-	TRBV5-8	TRBJ1-1	CASSLMWLNTEAFF	TGTGCCAGCAGCTTGATGTGGCTGAACACTGAAGCTTTCTTT
few	TRBD1	TRBV27	TRBJ1-2	CASSLWAGGDYGYTF	TGTGCCAGCAGTTTATGGGCAGGGGGTGACTATGGCTACACCTTC
few	TRBD1	TRBV6-5	TRBJ1-4	CASRTTGNEKLFF	TGTGCCAGCAGGACGACAGGGAATGAAAAACTGTTTTTT
-	TRBD2	TRBV5-8	TRBJ2-5	CASSLLAGGQETQYF	TGTGCCAGCAGCTTACTAGCGGGGGGGCAAGAGACCCAGTACTTC
-	TRBD2	TRBV6-1	TRBJ2-1	CASSKASGGANEQFF	TGTGCCAGCAGTAAAGCTAGCGGGGGGGCCAATGAGCAGTTCTTC
-	TRBD1	TRBV6-4	TRBJ1-1	CASSANHGTDNTEAFF	TGTGCCAGCAGTGCCAATCACGGGACAGACAACACTGAAGCTTTCTTT
-	-	TRBV18	TRBJ2-5	CASSPPRAGAGKETQYF	TGTGCCAGCTCACCACCTCGTGCGGGCGCGGGTAAAGAGACCCAGTACTTC
-	-	TRBV2	TRBJ2-7	CASTGQGGPGSYEQYF	TGTGCCAGCACCGGGCAGGGGGGACCGGGATCCTACGAGCAGTACTTC
-	TRBD1	TRBV5-4	TRBJ1-4	CASSRTGVNEKLFF	TGTGCCAGCAGCCGGACAGGGGTTAATGAAAAACTGTTTTTT
-	-	TRBV19	TRBJ2-5	CASSIPGYQETQYF	TGTGCCAGTAGTATTCCAGGGTACCAAGAGACCCAGTACTTC
-	-	TRBV3-1/TRBV3-2	TRBJ2-7	CASSQVVLWEEQYF	TGTGCCAGCAGCCAAGTAGTCCTCTGGGAGGAGCAGTACTTC
-	-	TRBV15	TRBJ1-2	CATSKDRGVGGYTF	TGTGCCACCAGCAAAGACCGGGGGGTGGGTGGCTACACCTTC
-	-	TRBV6-5	TRBJ1-6	CASSLARQENSPLHF	TGTGCCAGCAGTTTGGCCCGACAGGAAAATTCACCCCTCCACTTT